These T cell receptor beta chains were read from a single sample in a study of T cells in Graves' hyperthyroidism and ophthalmopathy. One entry per CDR3 protein results from TCRdb running MiXCR on the multiplex PCR reads. Among roughly 350,000 distinct CDR3 sequences listed, about 14% were seen once. Sequenced input: blood. The source of these receptors is a woman between 25 and 40 years old with Graves' ophthalmopathy. Each CDR3 is given with its conserved first and last residue. A D gene is named only where the DNA matches it firmly. Clone size appears in some rows only: once, few, many, or a class for an expanded clone.

clone_size j_call d_call v_call cdr3_nt cdr3_aa
many TRBJ1-6 - TRBV11-2 TGTGCCAGCAGCTTAGAGTCCCTCGGCAGGGGCGTAGGGCCCCTCCACTTT CASSLESLGRGVGPLHF
many TRBJ2-7 - TRBV28 TGTGCCAGCAGCTTGCTCCCCCGCGAGCAGTACTTC CASSLLPREQYF
many TRBJ2-2 - TRBV11-2 TGTGCCAGCAGTTACCCAGGGACGAACACCGGGGAGCTGTTTTTT CASSYPGTNTGELFF
- TRBJ2-3 TRBD2 TRBV10-3 TGTGCCACCCTAAGCGGGGGCGTAGATACGCAGTATTTT CATLSGGVDTQYF
many TRBJ2-5 - TRBV18 TGTGCCAGCTCACCACTCGGAGGATTCGAGACCCAGTACTTC CASSPLGGFETQYF
many TRBJ1-1 TRBD1 TRBV20-1 TGCAGTGCTAGAGATCACAGGGGCACTGAAGCTTTCTTT CSARDHRGTEAFF
many TRBJ2-1 - TRBV18 TGTGCCAGCTCACCACTTCCACGCACAAGCTATGAGCAGTTCTTC CASSPLPRTSYEQFF
once TRBJ1-5 TRBD1 TRBV5-1 TGCGCCAGCAGCTTGGCCCGGGCAGGGGGCGTTGGCAATCAGCCCCAGCATTTT CASSLARAGGVGNQPQHF
- TRBJ1-6 - TRBV25-1 TGTGCCAGCAGTTGGGGGATTAATTCACCCCTCCACTTT CASSWGINSPLHF
- TRBJ2-3 - TRBV4-1 TGCGCCAGCAGCCAAGATCCTCAGGGGAGCACAGATACGCAGTATTTT CASSQDPQGSTDTQYF
many TRBJ1-5 - TRBV5-1 TGCGCCAGCAGCTTGGCCGAAGGTCAGCCCCAGCATTTT CASSLAEGQPQHF
many TRBJ1-3 - TRBV20-1 TGCAGTGCTAGCGGGGGCATCAATATCGGAAACACCATATATTTT CSASGGINIGNTIYF
many TRBJ2-7 - TRBV7-9 TGTGCCAGCAGCCATTCGGATAGGGAGCAGTACTTC CASSHSDREQYF
many TRBJ2-7 - TRBV27 TGTGCCAGCACCCTTCCCGGGGTGCACGAGCAGTACTTC CASTLPGVHEQYF
many TRBJ2-2 - TRBV3-1 TGTGCCAGCAGCCAAGAAATTAGTCGAGGGGAGCTGTTTTTT CASSQEISRGELFF
few TRBJ2-2 - TRBV27 TGTGCCAGCGCGAACACCGGGGAGCTGTTTTTT CASANTGELFF
many TRBJ2-3 - TRBV11-2 TGTGCCAGCAGCCACCCCGGGACAGATACGCAGTATTTT CASSHPGTDTQYF
many TRBJ1-3 - TRBV3-1 TGTGCCAGCAGCCAAGAAGCATCCGGAAACACCATATATTTT CASSQEASGNTIYF
many TRBJ2-1 - TRBV28 TGTGCCAGCAGTTTGTTGGCCGCAAAAACTTACAATGAGCAGTTCTTC CASSLLAAKTYNEQFF
many TRBJ1-5 - TRBV20-1 TGCAGTGCTAGAGACAGGGAAGTTTATAGCAATCAGCCCCAGCATTTT CSARDREVYSNQPQHF
many TRBJ1-2 TRBD1 TRBV6-1 TGTGCCAGCAGGACCAAACAGGGGATCCCCTATGGCTACACCTTC CASRTKQGIPYGYTF
many TRBJ2-7 - TRBV20-1 TGCAGTGCTAGAGTCCCCGGGACGGGGTTATTGGAGCAGTACTTC CSARVPGTGLLEQYF
medium-sized TRBJ1-1 - TRBV6-1 TGTGCCAGCAGTGGAGCGGGGGGGAACACTGAAGCTTTCTTT CASSGAGGNTEAFF
many TRBJ2-3 TRBD2 TRBV4-2 TGTGCCAGCAGCCAAGAAGGGCTAGCGGGGTATGATACGCAGTATTTT CASSQEGLAGYDTQYF
many TRBJ2-1 - TRBV7-9 TGTGCCAGCAGCTTGTGGAAAAACTCCTACAATGAGCAGTTCTTC CASSLWKNSYNEQFF
once TRBJ1-4 - TRBV2 TGTGCCAGCAGTGCCGGTCTCGGACTGTTTTTT CASSAGLGLFF
- TRBJ1-6 - TRBV5-5 TGTGCCAGCAGCCCAGGACGGCCGACTGAAGATTCACCCCTCCACTTT CASSPGRPTEDSPLHF
many TRBJ2-3 TRBD2 TRBV20-1 TGCAGTGCTAGTGGTATCCGGGAGGGCACAGATACGCAGTATTTT CSASGIREGTDTQYF
many TRBJ2-1 - TRBV6-5 TGTGCCAGCAGTTACGAGGTTGTGGGGGACTCCTACAATGAGCAGTTCTTC CASSYEVVGDSYNEQFF
many TRBJ2-7 - TRBV5-1 TGCGCCAGCAGCCTGAAGCCTGACGGAACCTACGAGCAGTACTTC CASSLKPDGTYEQYF
many TRBJ1-6 - TRBV27 TGTGCCAGCAGTTTGTTTCCTGTAAGGGCAAATTCACCCCTCCACTTT CASSLFPVRANSPLHF
- TRBJ2-1 - TRBV29-1 TGCAGCGTTGAAGGACAGTCGAGCTCCTACAATGAGCAGTTCTTC CSVEGQSSSYNEQFF
- TRBJ2-5 TRBD1 TRBV6-1 TGTGCCAGCACAAAGGGGGCCGCGGAGACCCAGTACTTC CASTKGAAETQYF
many TRBJ2-3 TRBD2 TRBV18 TGTGCCAGCTCACCTTCCGGACTAGTTAGCACAGATACGCAGTATTTT CASSPSGLVSTDTQYF
many TRBJ2-7 TRBD2 TRBV3-1 TGTGCCAGCAGCCAAGGACTAGCGGGGTCCTACGAGCAGTACTTC CASSQGLAGSYEQYF
few TRBJ2-5 TRBD2 TRBV6-1 TGTGCCAGCAGGCCCAGCGGGGGCTCCAATGGAGAGACCCAGTACTTC CASRPSGGSNGETQYF
few TRBJ2-7 - TRBV5-1 TGCGCCAGCAGCTTTAATATCCAGGGAGCCGGGTCCTACGAGCAGTACTTC CASSFNIQGAGSYEQYF
many TRBJ1-5 - TRBV12-3/TRBV12-4 TGTGCCAGCAGTTTAAGGCTCGGTTGGGAAGATCAGCCCCAGCATTTT CASSLRLGWEDQPQHF
many TRBJ2-3 - TRBV5-1 TGCGCCAGCAGCTTGGTTCAGGGGCCAGATACGCAGTATTTT CASSLVQGPDTQYF
- TRBJ2-3 TRBD2 TRBV20-1 TGCAGTGCTAGAGTTATCGGACTAGCGGGGGGTACAGCAGATACGCAGTATTTT CSARVIGLAGGTADTQYF
many TRBJ1-1 - TRBV5-6 TGTGCCAGCAGCTTGGAAAAGCGGACTGAAGCTTTCTTT CASSLEKRTEAFF